A single sample gave rise to the 29 T cell receptor beta chains below, sequenced in a study of T cells after yellow fever vaccination. TCRdb re-called the 5' RACE reads through MiXCR, storing one row per CDR3 protein. The sample lists about 180,000 distinct CDR3 sequences, 6.2% seen once, with just under 3% in the top ten. The specimen was CD4+ T cells sorted from PBMCs, collected on the day of the first yellow fever vaccination. The receptors were sampled from a man younger than 35 who received the YFV17D yellow fever vaccine.

This clonotype was detected ten times or more. The chain combines TRBV29-1 with TRBJ2-4; no firm D call. The CDR3 loop spans 14 amino acids. Trimming removed 5 bases at V and 0 bases at J, with 11 bases between. Germline assignment: CDR1 SQVTM and CDR2 ANQGSEA. CDR3 loop: CSVKETGAKNIQYF. The DNA for the CDR3 is TGCAGCGTTAAGGAGACTGGAGCCAAAAACATTCAGTACTTC.

This clonotype was seen a handful of times. The V call is TRBV7-8, the J call TRBJ1-3; D remains ambiguous. CDR1 is SGHVS and CDR2 is FQNEAQ in the germline V gene. Trimming removed 4 bases from V and 4 bases from J, with 8 bases in between. The CDR3 spans 13 residues. CDR3 region: CASSSEPGNTIYF. CDR3 nucleotides: TGTGCCAGCAGCTCTGAACCAGGAAACACCATATATTTT.

This clonotype has a count of ten or more. This chain connects TRBV7-9 to TRBJ1-3; D ambiguous. The CDR3 sequence is 13 residues long. V was shortened by 1 base and J by 4 bases, with 5 bases between the two germline ends. The germline V gene has CDR1 SEHNR and CDR2 FQNEAQ (reference sequence). The CDR3, as DNA: TGTGCCAGCAGCTTAGGAGTCGGAAACACCATATATTTT. This encodes CASSLGVGNTIYF.

V and J are TRBV6-1 and TRBJ1-1; TRBD1 might be the D (5 bases). Per germline, CDR1 MNHNS and CDR2 SASEGT. Trimming cost V 4 bases and J 0 bases, with 9 bases left between them. The CDR3 covers 14 residues. The CDR3, as DNA: TGTGCCAGCAGTGGGGGGGTCATGAACACTGAAGCTTTCTTT. This gives the protein CASSGGVMNTEAFF.

This clonotype has at least ten counts. The chain links TRBV4-1 to TRBJ2-3; D is possibly TRBD2 (6 bases). The length of the CDR3 is 17 residues. Trimming pared 0 bases from V and 4 bases from J, leaving 17 bases between. CDR1 MGHRA and CDR2 YSYEKL come from the germline V gene. CDR3 DNA sequence: TGCGCCAGCAGCCAAGAAGGGGCAGGGCGGAGGGCAGATACGCAGTATTTT. Its translation: CASSQEGAGRRADTQYF.

This clonotype was recorded many times. V and J are TRBV5-1 and TRBJ1-4, with TRBD1 as a possible D gene (5 bases). The CDR3 is 16 residues long. The V gene lost 1 base and the J gene lost 7 bases, with 17 bases spanning the gap. CDR1 SGHRS and CDR2 YFSETQ come from the germline V gene. CDR3 sequence (DNA): TGCGCCAGCAGCTTGCGGGGGGTCGGGTTTGGTGAAAAACTGTTTTTT. Its translation: CASSLRGVGFGEKLFF.

In its sample, this clonotype was seen a few times. The V and J genes are TRBV5-1 and TRBJ2-5; D might be TRBD2 (6 bases). The V gene's germline CDR1 is SGHRS and CDR2 YFSETQ. With 0 bases removed from V and 5 bases from J, the gap between germline ends came to 17 bases. The CDR3 spans 16 residues. This CDR3 reads CASSLEGLLKRETQYF. CDR3 DNA sequence: TGCGCCAGCAGCTTGGAGGGACTCCTAAAGAGGGAGACCCAGTACTTC.

This clonotype occurred a few times. The J gene is TRBJ2-2, the V gene TRBV7-2; no clear D gene. V was trimmed by 3 bases and J by 0 bases, leaving 11 bases between them. Per the germline V gene, CDR1 is SGHTA and CDR2 is FQGNSA. This CDR3 spans 16 amino acids. The CDR3 nucleotides read TGTGCCAGCAGCTTGTGGTCCAACGCGAACACCGGGGAGCTGTTTTTT. It is translated as CASSLWSNANTGELFF.

The chain has TRBV21-1 and TRBJ2-7; the table's D call, TRBD1, has no DNA check behind it. TRBV21-1 is labeled a pseudogene. This CDR3 comprises 16 residues. CDR3 region: CASSKPGLHLAYEQYV. The DNA of the CDR3 is TGTGCCAGCAGCAAACCCGGATTACACCTAGCCTACGAGCAGTACGTC.

This clonotype was seen at least ten times. V and J are TRBV7-8 and TRBJ2-5; 9 bases map to TRBD1. J was trimmed by 5 bases and V by 6 bases; bases with no gene match: 10. Germline assignment: CDR1 SGHVS and CDR2 FQNEAQ. This CDR3 has 15 residues. CDR3 residues: CASRGQGNIPETQYF. CDR3 DNA: TGTGCCAGCAGGGGACAGGGAAACATTCCGGAGACCCAGTACTTC.

This clonotype was detected many times. The rearrangement joins TRBV20-1 to TRBJ2-3, with D hard to call. This CDR3 contains 14 residues. Germline lookup yields CDR1 DFQATT and CDR2 SNEGSKA (reference sequence). Trimming shortened V by 2 bases and J by 2 bases, and 11 bases separated the two germline ends. The CDR3 region has the DNA TGCAGTGCTAGATCCCCCACGACCACAGATACGCAGTATTTT. Translating it yields CSARSPTTTDTQYF.

This clonotype was recorded many times. The chain couples TRBV6-2 or TRBV6-3 to TRBJ2-5, with a tentative D call TRBD2 (5 bases). The CDR3 contains 13 residues. The V and J ends lost 6 bases and 5 bases respectively, with 13 bases between them. The germline V gene encodes CDR1 MNHEY and CDR2 SVGEGT. The CDR3 region is CASRPWTEETQYF. In DNA, the CDR3 is TGTGCCAGCAGACCGTGGACTGAGGAGACCCAGTACTTC.

The V gene is TRBV5-4, the J gene TRBJ1-1; D may be TRBD1 (5 bases). V was clipped by 3 bases and J by 2 bases, with 8 bases between them. The CDR3 length is 13 residues. Germline V CDR1 and CDR2: SGHNT, YYREEE (reference sequence). CDR3 nucleotides: TGTGCCAGCAGCTGGGGGGAAAACACTGAAGCTTTCTTT. This codes for CASSWGENTEAFF. Using reference TRBV5-4 and TRBJ1-1 for the parts outside the CDR3, the full variable domain is ETGVTQSPTHLIKTRGQQVTLRCSSQSGHNTVSWYQQALGQGPQFIFQYYREEENGRGNFPPRFSGLQFPNYSSELNVNALELDDSALYLCASSWGENTEAFFGQGTRLTVV.

This clonotype has ten or more counts. The chain links TRBV7-9 to TRBJ2-3; D gene ambiguous. The ends were cut back, 5 bases at V and 2 bases at J, with 5 bases in the middle. The CDR3 has 12 residues. CDR1 SEHNR and CDR2 FQNEAQ come from the germline V gene (reference sequence). CDR3 bases: TGTGCCAGCAGCCCCCCCACAGATACGCAGTATTTT. Protein sequence: CASSPPTDTQYF. The entire variable domain, with the rest obtained from reference TRBV7-9 and TRBJ2-3, is as follows: DTGVSQNPRHKITKRGQNVTFRCDPISEHNRLYWYRQTLGQGPEFLTYFQNEAQLEKSRLLSDRFSAERPKGSFSTLEIQRTEQGDSAMYLCASSPPTDTQYFGPGTRLTVL.

There are many counts of this clonotype. The chain is built from TRBV20-1 and TRBJ2-5; D is perhaps TRBD1 (5 bases). The CDR3 runs 14 residues. V gave up 6 bases and J gave up 0 bases, with 14 bases separating them. Germline V gives CDR1 DFQATT, CDR2 SNEGSKA (reference sequence). The CDR3 DNA is TGCAGTGCGAATTTACAGGTGTACCAAGAGACCCAGTACTTC. Protein: CSANLQVYQETQYF.

The chain employs TRBV5-6 and TRBJ2-2, with TRBD1 matching over 8 bases. Germline CDR1 is SGHDT and CDR2 is YYEEEE. CDR3 length: 17 amino acids. J lost 5 bases, V lost 4 bases, and 13 bases had no gene match. The CDR3 loop is CASSPPPGQVETGELFF. As DNA, the CDR3 is TGTGCCAGCAGCCCTCCACCGGGACAGGTCGAGACCGGGGAGCTGTTTTTT.

There are a few counts of this clonotype. The chain uses TRBV5-1 and TRBJ1-3; D is uncertain. Germline CDR1 SGHRS, CDR2 YFSETQ. V lost 4 bases and J 2 bases, leaving 13 bases between the germline ends. The CDR3 covers 15 residues. CDR3 residues: CASSPTDPPGNTIYF. The CDR3 nucleotides read TGCGCCAGCAGCCCGACGGACCCGCCTGGAAACACCATATATTTT.

This clonotype was observed at least ten times. CDR3 protein: CASSFRGAGELFF. In nucleotides, the CDR3 is TGTGCCAGCAGCTTTCGGGGGGCCGGGGAGCTGTTTTTT. The V call is TRBV7-2, the J call TRBJ2-2; 7 bases align to TRBD2. The CDR3 runs 13 residues. With 3 bases clipped from V and 6 bases from J, the junction kept 1 base outside the gene matches. CDR1 is SGHTA, CDR2 FQGNSA, per germline.

The chain employs TRBV3-1 and TRBJ2-7; 11 bases are shared with TRBD2. V shed 0 bases and J 4 bases; nucleotides not matched to a gene: 2. CDR1 LGHDT and CDR2 YNNKEL come from the germline V gene (reference sequence). The CDR3 runs 15 residues. DNA of the CDR3: TGTGCCAGCAGCCAAGATTCTAGCGGGAGGTACGAGCAGTACTTC. Protein product: CASSQDSSGRYEQYF.

This clonotype came up many times. The genes are TRBV5-4 and TRBJ2-2, with D maybe TRBD2 (5 bases). Germline V gene sequence: CDR1 SGHNT, CDR2 YYREEE (reference sequence). V dropped 7 bases and J dropped 6 bases, with 13 bases sitting between them. The CDR3 sequence is 13 residues long. The CDR3 spells CASGLANAGELFF. The CDR3 DNA reads as TGTGCCAGCGGACTCGCCAACGCCGGGGAGCTGTTTTTT.

This clonotype was seen a handful of times. The chain joins TRBV4-2 to TRBJ2-3; maybe TRBD2 (7 bases). In germline, CDR1 is LGHNA, CDR2 YNFKEQ. Trimming stripped 4 bases from V and 0 bases from J, with 17 bases between. CDR3 length: 17 amino acids. In DNA, the CDR3 is TGTGCCAGCAGCCTGAGGGGGGGCGGGGGTAGCACAGATACGCAGTATTTT. Its protein is CASSLRGGGGSTDTQYF.

The chain is built from TRBV10-3 and TRBJ1-5; D not resolved. This CDR3 spans 12 amino acids. V was clipped by 2 bases and J by 5 bases, with 4 bases between them. Germline V gene sequence: CDR1 ENHRY, CDR2 SYGVKD. The CDR3 sequence: CAISEVDQPQHF. The DNA of the CDR3 is TGTGCCATCAGTGAGGTGGATCAGCCCCAGCATTTT.

Written as DNA, the CDR3 is TGTGCCAGCAGGAGAACTGGGGTGGAGGACACCATATATTTT. This sequence encodes CASRRTGVEDTIYF. The chain is built from TRBV12-3 or TRBV12-4 and TRBJ1-3; no reliable D call. CDR3 length equals 14 residues. V lost 6 bases and J 8 bases, leaving 17 bases between the germline ends.

Concerning this clonotype: A much larger clonotype is one base distant, so this may be a read error. This chain joins TRBV20-1 and TRBJ2-5, with D hard to call. The germline V gene encodes CDR1 DFQATT and CDR2 SNEGSKA (reference sequence). CDR3 length: 13 amino acids. This chain's CDR3 is CSARQDDQDTQYF. The CDR3 nucleotides are TGCAGTGCTAGACAGGATGACCAAGACACCCAGTACTTC.

Ten or more counts support this clonotype. The gene calls are TRBV6-5 and TRBJ2-4; TRBD2 aligns across 7 bases. The CDR3 covers 16 residues. Germline V CDR1 and CDR2: MNHEY, SVGAGI. V lost 2 bases to trimming and J lost 2 bases; unmatched junction nucleotides: 6. In nucleotides, the CDR3 is TGTGCCAGCAGTTACGTGGGGGGGATCTCCAAAAACATTCAGTACTTC. This gives the protein CASSYVGGISKNIQYF.

This clonotype appeared a few times. The V call is TRBV3-1, the J call TRBJ2-3; D may be TRBD1 (5 bases). CDR3 length: 15 amino acids. With 3 bases removed from V and 6 bases from J, the gap between germline ends came to 16 bases. In germline, CDR1 is LGHDT, CDR2 YNNKEL (reference sequence). This CDR3 is CASSQPGMSSDTQYF. Written as DNA, the CDR3 is TGTGCCAGCAGCCAGCCAGGGATGTCGTCGGATACGCAGTATTTT.

This chain joins TRBV2 and TRBJ2-3; 9 positions match TRBD2. This CDR3 spans 14 amino acids. V gave up 3 bases and J gave up 6 bases; unmatched junction bases: 4. Germline CDR1 and CDR2: SNHLY and FYNNEI. For the CDR3, the DNA is TGTGCCAGCAGTGATTCTAGCGGGGATGATACGCAGTATTTT. This sequence encodes CASSDSSGDDTQYF.

Ten or more counts support this clonotype. This chain joins TRBV7-2 and TRBJ2-2; the D gene is possibly TRBD2 (6 bases). Germline values: CDR1 SGHTA, CDR2 FQGNSA. The CDR3 sequence is 16 residues long. The V and J ends lost 2 bases and 1 base respectively, with 11 bases between them. CDR3 residues: CASSLQSGGNTGELFF. The CDR3 DNA follows: TGTGCCAGCAGCTTACAGTCCGGGGGGAACACCGGGGAGCTGTTTTTT.

This clonotype was seen at least ten times. V and J are TRBV10-2 and TRBJ1-1; 9 positions agree with TRBD1. Germline V gene data show CDR1 as WSHSY and CDR2 as SAAADI. The J segment lost 4 bases and the V segment lost 9 bases, leaving 6 bases of the junction unmatched. The CDR3 spans 13 residues. The CDR3 is CARNRGPGTEAFF. In DNA, the CDR3 is TGCGCCAGAAACAGGGGGCCTGGCACTGAAGCTTTCTTT.